This T cell receptor (beta chain) was retrieved from a study of blood T cell repertoires in COVID-19. Study-wide background: The United States, Italy and Spain supplied acute and convalescent COVID-19 samples. Sources were T cells, B-cell-depleted T cells, or PBMCs; the material itself was cDNA or gDNA.

Original methodology: Researchers report that nucleated cell counts were estimated from reference gene primer amplification. Some clones are missing from TCRdb's copy, which holds only in-frame ones; the method was immunoSEQ multiplex PCR. From that table come the V and J calls and clone size; the DNA was used to work out D and trimming. The data show roughly 200,000 clones, approximately 80% seen once. Seattle enrolled patients during active infection and tracked them longitudinally. The germline gives CDR1 SGHNT, CDR2 YYREEE (reference sequence). The CDR3 runs 14 residues. The ends were cut back, 3 bases at V and 4 bases at J, with 11 bases in the middle.

The TCR was taken from a woman at least 80 years old with COVID-19, enrolled during active disease. The chain couples TRBV5-4 to TRBJ1-3, with D unresolved. Sequenced sample: peripheral blood. The CDR3 spells CASSSGIAGNTIYF. The CDR3 DNA reads TGTGCCAGCAGCTCCGGTATAGCAGGAAACACCATATATTTT.